These 14 T cell receptor beta chains were sequenced from one sample in a study of blood T cells in healthy people across ages. Together with a sample-barcoded 5' primer, a J-beta primer mix was included in a second PCR lasting about 6 to 11 cycles. TCRdb ran MiXCR on the 5' RACE reads and lists one entry per CDR3 protein. The sample lists around 650,000 distinct CDR3 sequences, roughly 41% occurring once. Sequences were obtained from blood. Every receptor here comes from an elderly man in good health.

This clonotype was picked up a small number of times. This chain joins TRBV20-1 and TRBJ1-5; TRBD1 matches 9 bases. The CDR3 loop spans 15 amino acids. Germline V gives CDR1 DFQATT, CDR2 SNEGSKA (reference sequence). V dropped 7 bases and J dropped 2; count of bases not matched to a gene: 9. Here the CDR3 reads CSVQDRGSGNQPQHF. CDR3 coding DNA: TGCAGTGTTCAGGACAGGGGCTCAGGCAATCAGCCCCAGCATTTT.

This clonotype was counted a few times. This chain links TRBV30 with TRBJ1-6; weak D call: TRBD1 (6 bases). CDR1 is GTSNPN and CDR2 is SVGIG in the germline V gene (reference sequence). With 0 bases removed from V and 8 bases from J, the gap between germline ends came to 11 bases. This CDR3 spans 14 amino acids. For the CDR3, the DNA is TGTGCCTGGAGTGTAGGCAGGGGAGATTCACCCCTCCACTTT. It codes for CAWSVGRGDSPLHF.

This clonotype was counted ten times or more. The J gene is TRBJ2-7, the V gene TRBV7-2, with 8 bases fitting TRBD2. The V gene's germline CDR1 is SGHTA and CDR2 FQGNSA. V gave up 3 bases and J gave up 2 bases; unmatched junction bases: 0. This CDR3 comprises 13 residues. CDR3 residues: CASSFSGTYEQYF. The CDR3 nucleotides read TGTGCCAGCAGCTTTAGCGGGACCTACGAGCAGTACTTC.

This clonotype was counted between two and nine times. V is TRBV9 and J is TRBJ2-6, with 7 bases lining up with TRBD2. V shed 3 bases and J 3 bases; nucleotides not matched to a gene: 9. The germline CDR1 and CDR2 sequences are SGDLS and YYNGEE. The CDR3 runs to 17 residues. The CDR3 region has the DNA TGTGCCAGCAGCGCCCCCGGTCGGGGGGTTGGGGCCAACGTCCTGACTTTC. Amino acids: CASSAPGRGVGANVLTF.

In DNA, the CDR3 is TGTGCCAGCAGCCGGGCAGGGGCAGGGGAGACCCAGTACTTC. Encoded protein: CASSRAGAGETQYF. This chain connects TRBV12-3 or TRBV12-4 to TRBJ2-5; possible D gene TRBD1, 6 bases. The length of the CDR3 is 14 residues. Trimming removed 6 bases at V and 5 bases at J, with 16 bases between.

This clonotype was observed a single time. Being one base from a much bigger clone, this may be a read error. This chain links TRBV7-9 with TRBJ2-5; 8 bases match TRBD1. Germline CDR1 and CDR2: SEHNR and FQNEAQ (reference sequence). There are 13 residues in the CDR3. V lost 5 bases to trimming and J lost 11 bases; unmatched junction nucleotides: 10. CDR3 region: CASSRTGSGVQYF. In DNA, the CDR3 is TGTGCCAGCAGCCGGACAGGGTCTGGGGTGCAGTACTTC.

A remark on this clonotype: Relative to the germline gene, one junction end is altered; a read error may explain this. This chain links TRBV7-2 with TRBJ1-5, with 8 bases aligning to TRBD1. The V gene's germline CDR1 is SGHTA and CDR2 FQGNSA. The CDR3 totals 15 residues. The CDR3 protein is CVSSLDGQGDQPQHF. CDR3 sequence (DNA): TGTGTCAGCAGCTTAGATGGACAGGGAGACCAGCCCCAGCATTTT.

The CDR3: CSAAGTGGTDFGTQYF. CDR3 DNA sequence: TGCAGTGCAGCCGGGACAGGGGGCACCGATTTCGGGACCCAGTACTTC. This chain joins TRBV20-1 and TRBJ2-7; 12 nucleotides agree with TRBD1. The J call is in doubt because the DNA end fits TRBJ2-5 better. Germline V gene lookup returns CDR1 DFQATT and CDR2 SNEGSKA (reference sequence). The CDR3 spans 16 residues.

Comment on this clonotype: A much more abundant neighbour one base away suggests this may be a read error. This CDR3 fails to terminate in the conserved phenylalanine or tryptophan, so it likely reflects a read error. The chain links TRBV4-3 to TRBJ2-3, with 8 bases fitting TRBD1. V dropped 5 bases and J dropped 1; count of bases not matched to a gene: 5. CDR1 is LGHNA and CDR2 is YSLEER in the germline V gene. The CDR3 consists of 15 residues. CDR3 loop: CASSWQGAGTDTQYC. The CDR3 DNA reads TGCGCCAGCAGCTGGCAGGGGGCCGGCACAGATACGCAGTATTGT.

V usage is TRBV7-2 and J usage is TRBJ2-6; D gene unclear. The V gene's germline CDR1 is SGHTA and CDR2 FQGNSA. Trimming cost V 3 bases and J 1 base, with 7 bases left between them. CDR3 length: 15 residues. The CDR3 protein is CASSLTLSGANVLTF. For the CDR3, the DNA is TGTGCCAGCAGCTTGACACTGTCTGGGGCCAACGTCCTGACTTTC.

CDR3 region: CSVVALAATDTQYF. CDR3 sequence (DNA): TGCAGCGTTGTCGCGCTAGCCGCCACAGATACGCAGTATTTT. The chain employs TRBV29-1 and TRBJ2-3; D might be TRBD2 (5 bases). V dropped 4 bases and J dropped 2 bases, with 13 bases sitting between them. The CDR3 is 14 amino acids. Germline V gives CDR1 SQVTM, CDR2 ANQGSEA.

The table lists this clonotype with many counts. The V and J genes are TRBV14 and TRBJ2-5; D is unclear. The CDR3 is 13 residues long. With 0 bases removed from V and 11 bases from J, the gap between germline ends came to 13 bases. CDR1 and CDR2 from the germline V gene are SGHDN and FVKESK. The CDR3 protein is CASSQDGLGWQYF. The CDR3 DNA reads TGTGCCAGCAGCCAAGATGGTCTGGGATGGCAGTACTTC.

The chain uses TRBV6-2 or TRBV6-3 and TRBJ2-7; D is unclear. Germline V gene sequence: CDR1 MNHEY, CDR2 SVGEGT. The CDR3 loop spans 15 amino acids. Trimming took off 3 bases at V and 3 bases at J, with 15 bases between the two ends. In nucleotides, the CDR3 is TGTGCCAGCAGTTATAGGGCAGGACCTCTCTACGAGCAGTACTTC. It codes for CASSYRAGPLYEQYF.

This rearrangement joins TRBV4-2 to TRBJ2-5; no firm D call. The CDR3 has 15 amino acids. Germline lookup yields CDR1 LGHNA and CDR2 YNFKEQ. V was shortened by 4 bases and J by 11 bases, with 23 bases between the two germline ends. The CDR3 protein is CASSPRRDLVNEQYF. The CDR3 bases are TGTGCCAGCAGCCCACGACGAGACCTCGTTAATGAGCAGTACTTC.